What follows are 5 T cell receptor beta chains derived from one specimen sequenced in a study of cytomegalovirus exposure and HLA in healthy donors. 60 Vbeta and 13 Jbeta primers were used in PCR. The table came from immunoSEQ multiplex PCR; TCRdb's copy has only in-frame clones and leaves some out. The repertoire includes 110,000 to 150,000 clones, 82% of them detected once, and less than 4% sits in the top ten. Sample: PBMCs. These receptors came from a male donor in good health and CMV-seronegative.

V and J are TRBV9 and TRBJ2-5; the match to TRBD2 covers 9 bases. The germline CDR1 and CDR2 sequences are SGDLS and YYNGEE. The CDR3 extends over 16 amino acids. With 3 bases clipped from V and 0 bases from J, the junction kept 6 bases outside the gene matches. The CDR3 region is CASSASSGGYQETQYF. The CDR3 nucleotides read TGTGCCAGCAGCGCCTCCAGCGGGGGGTACCAAGAGACCCAGTACTTC.

This clone was recorded only once. The chain is built from TRBV6-5 and TRBJ2-7, with no clear D. V lost 2 bases to trimming and J lost 4 bases, with 9 bases between them. The CDR3 is 13 residues long. Germline loops: CDR1 MNHEY, CDR2 SVGAGI. CDR3 DNA sequence: TGTGCCAGCAGTTACAGGAACGGGTACGAGCAGTACTTC. Its translation is CASSYRNGYEQYF.

The chain has TRBV7-9 and TRBJ2-3; 7 positions agree with TRBD1. V was pared by 1 base and J by 5 bases, with 3 bases of the junction left unmatched. Per the germline V gene, CDR1 is SEHNR and CDR2 is FQNEAQ (reference sequence). The CDR3 totals 14 residues. This CDR3 reads CASSLVQGVDTQYF. The CDR3 nucleotides are TGTGCCAGCAGCTTAGTCCAGGGGGTAGATACGCAGTATTTT.

The chain employs TRBV7-6 and TRBJ2-2; the D is unclear. The V gene's germline CDR1 is SGHVS and CDR2 FNYEAQ. This CDR3 spans 11 amino acids. Trimming took 5 bases from V and 4 from J, leaving 2 bases between them. CDR3 sequence: CASSRTGELFF. The CDR3 DNA sequence: TGTGCCAGCAGCCGCACCGGGGAGCTGTTTTTT.

The chain combines TRBV9 with TRBJ1-1, with D possibly matching TRBD1 (5 bases). In germline, CDR1 is SGDLS, CDR2 YYNGEE. The CDR3 totals 13 residues. Trimming removed 3 bases at V and 0 bases at J, with 6 bases between. The CDR3 nucleotides read TGTGCCAGCAGCGAGGGGATGAACACTGAAGCTTTCTTT. Its protein is CASSEGMNTEAFF.